This T cell receptor (beta chain) was found in a study of cytomegalovirus exposure and HLA in healthy donors. Study-level points and caveats: A list of roughly 160 TCR beta chains associated with cytomegalovirus was given. Researchers reported that three CMV-associated chains were confirmed in vitro as CMV antigen-specific. Sequences of the TCR beta chain were said to predict the HLA-A and HLA-B alleles of most subjects accurately. Several of the most significant clusters appeared linked to common viral pathogens, based on a later analysis.

The table lists this clone with a few counts. Its specificity is unknown. With 60 Vbeta and 13 Jbeta primers, the PCR was carried out. Using immunoSEQ multiplex PCR, the repertoire was profiled, and TCRdb retains in-frame clones only, with some absent. This sample yields approximately 150,000 clones, of which about 65% are seen a single time; 4.5% belongs to the top ten. The CDR3 consists of 14 residues. CDR1 is SNHLY and CDR2 is FYNNEI in the germline V gene. Trimming took 4 bases from V and 6 from J, leaving 12 bases between them. The chain couples TRBV2 to TRBJ1-4, with D maybe TRBD1 (5 bases). Sequencing used PBMCs. The sequence was obtained from a woman between 18 and 29 years old in good health and CMV-seropositive. Written as DNA, the CDR3 is TGTGCCAGCAGTGGGCAGGGATTTGATGAAAAACTGTTTTTT. Protein: CASSGQGFDEKLFF.